The 27 T cell receptor beta chains below come from one sample, sequenced in a study of blood T cells in healthy people across ages. Primers used in a second PCR of about 7 to 12 cycles were a sample-barcoded 5' primer and a J-beta primer mix. TCRdb reanalysed the 5' RACE reads using MiXCR and keeps one entry per CDR3 protein. The profile shows 700,000 or so distinct CDR3 sequences, over 20% of them singletons. Sequencing was done on a sample of blood. These receptors were obtained from a man in his sixties or seventies in good health.

The count of this clonotype is one. This rearrangement joins TRBV20-1 to TRBJ2-3; 10 bases match TRBD2. V shed 4 bases and J 6 bases; nucleotides not matched to a gene: 7. The CDR3 runs to 14 residues. Per the germline V gene, CDR1 is DFQATT and CDR2 is SNEGSKA (reference sequence). DNA of the CDR3: TGCAGTGCTACGCTAGCGGGGGCAGGGGATACGCAGTATTTT. It codes for CSATLAGAGDTQYF.

The J gene is TRBJ2-7, the V gene TRBV2; D gene uncertain. The DNA end is a closer match to TRBJ2-5, so the J assignment may be wrong. CDR1 is SNHLY and CDR2 is FYNNEI in the germline V gene. The CDR3 extends over 13 amino acids. The CDR3 region has the DNA TGTGCCAGCAGTGTCGAACTCCAAGAGACCCAGTACTTC. Amino acid sequence: CASSVELQETQYF.

This clonotype has a handful of counts. The V call is TRBV3-1, the J call TRBJ2-5; TRBD2 matches at 7 bases. J was trimmed by 7 bases and V by 5 bases; bases with no gene match: 7. Germline assignment: CDR1 LGHDT and CDR2 YNNKEL (reference sequence). The CDR3 is 13 residues long. This CDR3 is CASSDIGGGTQYF. CDR3 nucleotide sequence: TGTGCCAGCAGCGACATTGGGGGGGGGACCCAGTACTTC.

This clonotype was counted a few times. This chain uses TRBV5-5 with TRBJ2-1, with 7 bases fitting TRBD2. V shed 4 bases and J 4 bases; nucleotides not matched to a gene: 8. CDR1 is SGHKS, CDR2 YYEKEE, per germline (reference sequence). The CDR3 has 15 amino acids. CDR3 DNA sequence: TGTGCCAGCAGCCCAGCGGGGAGCCAATACAATGAGCAGTTCTTC. Translation gives CASSPAGSQYNEQFF.

The chain joins TRBV10-3 to TRBJ1-5; D gene unclear. CDR1 is ENHRY and CDR2 is SYGVKD in the germline V gene. The CDR3 covers 10 residues. The V and J ends lost 7 bases and 4 bases respectively, with 2 bases between them. CDR3 DNA sequence: TGTGCCATCATGAATCAGCCCCAGCATTTT. Translating gives CAIMNQPQHF.

The chain carries TRBV5-1 and TRBJ2-3, with D perhaps matching TRBD2 (6 bases). Germline CDR1 is SGHRS and CDR2 is YFSETQ. The CDR3 consists of 15 residues. Trimming shortened V by 0 bases and J by 1 base, and 9 bases separated the two germline ends. CDR3 sequence reads: CASSLVASGTDTQYF. In nucleotides, the CDR3 is TGCGCCAGCAGCTTGGTGGCTAGCGGCACAGATACGCAGTATTTT.

There are a few counts of this clonotype. The genes are TRBV7-3 and TRBJ2-5; 9 bases fit TRBD2. Germline CDR1 is SGHTA and CDR2 is FQGTGA. CDR3 length: 18 amino acids. With V trimmed by 3 bases and J by 3 bases, 14 bases remained unmatched. The CDR3 DNA follows: TGTGCCAGCAGCTTTATCTTTCAGGCGGGAGGGCCTGAAGAGACCCAGTACTTC. This sequence encodes CASSFIFQAGGPEETQYF.

This clonotype showed up just a few times. This chain links TRBV20-1 with TRBJ1-6; D is undetermined. The germline CDR1 and CDR2 sequences are DFQATT and SNEGSKA (reference sequence). V was pared by 1 base and J by 7 bases, with 11 bases between. The CDR3 is made up of 14 amino acids. CDR3 in DNA: TGCAGTGCTAGAGGGGAAAAGGGAAATTCACCCCTCCACTTT. Translated: CSARGEKGNSPLHF.

The chain recombines TRBV20-1 with TRBJ2-2; 8 nucleotides line up with TRBD2. The CDR3 consists of 16 residues. Germline-derived CDR1 and CDR2 are DFQATT and SNEGSKA (reference sequence). The ends lost 3 bases at V and 0 bases at J; junction bases unmatched: 6. The CDR3 loop is CSARPGLASNTGELFF. The CDR3 DNA follows: TGCAGTGCTAGGCCCGGACTAGCATCGAACACCGGGGAGCTGTTTTTT.

The CDR3 protein is CASSRSQGSEQYF. Here the CDR3 DNA reads TGTGCCAGCAGCCGGTCGCAGGGGTCCGAGCAGTACTTC. V and J are TRBV12-3 or TRBV12-4 and TRBJ2-7; a weak D match, TRBD1 (6 bases). There are 13 residues in the CDR3. V gave up 6 bases and J gave up 6 bases, with 15 bases separating them.

The chain combines TRBV2 with TRBJ2-5; no clear D. The CDR3 has 13 amino acids. CDR1 and CDR2 (germline): SNHLY, FYNNEI. V shed 5 bases and J shed 5 bases, with 12 bases lying between them. This chain's CDR3 is CASSFGYRETQYF. CDR3 nucleotides: TGTGCCAGCAGTTTTGGCTACCGGGAGACCCAGTACTTC.

The chain links TRBV23-1 to TRBJ2-5, with D perhaps given as TRBD1 or TRBD2 (6 bases each). The tail of the sequence fits TRBJ2-1 better, so the J call may be wrong. TRBV23-1 is an ORF, with its function uncertain. The CDR3 is made up of 13 amino acids. CDR3 region: CASSRWGADEQFF. The CDR3 region has the DNA TGCGCCAGCAGTCGATGGGGGGCGGATGAGCAGTTCTTC.

This clonotype was observed at least ten times. This rearrangement joins TRBV7-2 to TRBJ2-3; D is perhaps TRBD2 (5 bases). Trimming took off 0 bases at V and 4 bases at J, with 8 bases between the two ends. Per germline, CDR1 SGHTA and CDR2 FQGNSA. The length of the CDR3 is 14 residues. Written as DNA, the CDR3 is TGTGCCAGCAGCTTAGCGGGAGATCCAGATACGCAGTATTTT. It specifies CASSLAGDPDTQYF.

J is TRBJ1-4 and V is TRBV30, with D unresolved. The germline V gene has CDR1 GTSNPN and CDR2 SVGIG (reference sequence). The CDR3 runs to 12 residues. The germline V and J ends were trimmed by 3 bases and 8 bases, with 10 bases remaining between them. CDR3 region: CAWRGFEEKLFF. The CDR3 region has the DNA TGTGCCTGGAGAGGGTTTGAAGAAAAACTGTTTTTT.

The rearrangement links TRBV7-2 to TRBJ2-7, with a possible D match to TRBD2 (7 bases). V lost 2 bases, J lost 0 bases, and 11 bases lay in between. CDR1 and CDR2 from the germline V gene are SGHTA and FQGNSA. This CDR3 is built from 15 residues. Written as DNA, the CDR3 is TGTGCCAGCAGCTTAAAGGGGGGGAGCTCCTACGAGCAGTACGTC. It yields the protein CASSLKGGSSYEQYV.

V usage is TRBV20-1 and J usage is TRBJ2-7, with TRBD1 matching 8 bases. Trimming at V came to 6 bases and at J to 2 bases, leaving 6 bases not matched to a gene. The germline CDR1 and CDR2 sequences are DFQATT and SNEGSKA (reference sequence). The CDR3 runs to 13 residues. CDR3: CSASLQGAYEQYF. The DNA of the CDR3 is TGCAGTGCGTCTCTACAGGGGGCCTACGAGCAGTACTTC.

V usage is TRBV10-2 and J usage is TRBJ2-3; no firm D call. This CDR3 has 14 residues. Germline assignment: CDR1 WSHSY and CDR2 SAAADI. Trimming stripped 3 bases from V and 7 bases from J, with 14 bases between. This CDR3 is CASSDPGPPNTQYF. In DNA form, the CDR3 reads TGCGCCAGCAGTGACCCTGGCCCGCCTAATACGCAGTATTTT.

This clonotype has a handful of counts. This sequence joins TRBV9 and TRBJ2-2; D is possibly TRBD1 (5 bases). Trimming shortened V by 1 base and J by 4 bases, and 11 bases separated the two germline ends. The CDR3 loop spans 15 amino acids. CDR1 SGDLS and CDR2 YYNGEE come from the germline V gene. The DNA for the CDR3 is TGTGCCAGCAGCGTACTGGCAGGGTCCACCGGGGAGCTGTTTTTT. Protein product: CASSVLAGSTGELFF.

At least ten counts were recorded for this clonotype. The chain joins TRBV12-3 or TRBV12-4 to TRBJ2-3, with 10 nucleotides matching TRBD2. Trimming took 1 base from V and 8 from J; bases not matched to a gene: 9. The CDR3 is 16 residues long. As DNA, the CDR3 is TGTGCCAGCAGTTTAGAAGCTAGCGGGGGCACGGGTACGCAGTATTTT. It yields the protein CASSLEASGGTGTQYF.

As concerns this clonotype: This clone may be a read error of a much larger clone one base away. The gene calls are TRBV7-3 and TRBJ2-3; D is unresolved. This CDR3 has 13 residues. The germline V gene has CDR1 SGHTA and CDR2 FQGTGA. Trimming pared 2 bases from V and 2 bases from J, leaving 5 bases between. The CDR3 coding sequence is TGTGCCAGCAGCTTATACAACACAGATACGCAGTATTTT. This codes for CASSLYNTDTQYF.

The chain joins TRBV20-1 to TRBJ2-1; 11 nucleotides line up with TRBD2. The J call is doubtful: the DNA matches TRBJ2-5 better. This CDR3 spans 15 amino acids. Germline CDR1 is DFQATT and CDR2 is SNEGSKA (reference sequence). DNA of the CDR3: TGCAGTGCTTTACTAGCGGGGGCGCCATTAGAGACCCAGTACTTC. Translated: CSALLAGAPLETQYF.

This rearrangement joins TRBV2 to TRBJ2-2, with TRBD2 matching over 14 bases. The V gene's germline CDR1 is SNHLY and CDR2 FYNNEI. The V and J ends lost 5 bases and 9 bases, in that order; junction bases with no gene match: 5. CDR3 length: 15 amino acids. The CDR3 reads CASSSGTSGGRELFF. The CDR3 DNA reads TGTGCCAGCAGTTCGGGGACTAGCGGGGGACGGGAGCTGTTTTTT.

This clonotype turned up a few times. The chain carries TRBV11-3 and TRBJ1-1; D is possibly TRBD1 (5 bases). Germline V gene data show CDR1 as SGHNT and CDR2 as YENEEA. Between the trimmed V and J ends, which lost 0 bases and 0 bases, there was a span of 8 bases. The CDR3 length is 15 residues. CDR3 coding DNA: TGTGCCAGCAGCTTAGAGGGGACCCTGAACACTGAAGCTTTCTTT. It specifies CASSLEGTLNTEAFF. Looking up the rest from reference TRBV11-3 and TRBJ1-1 gives the full variable domain: EAGVVQSPRYKIIEKKQPVAFWCNPISGHNTLYWYLQNLGQGPELLIRYENEEAVDDSQLPKDRFSAERLKGVDSTLKIQPAELGDSAVYLCASSLEGTLNTEAFFGQGTRLTVV.

The chain combines TRBV7-8 with TRBJ2-3; 10 nucleotides agree with TRBD1. The V gene end was trimmed by 6 bases and the J gene end by 4 bases; junction bases not matched to a gene: 10. CDR3 size: 16 residues. Germline CDR1 and CDR2: SGHVS and FQNEAQ. DNA of the CDR3: TGTGCCAGCAGAGTGGCAGGGGACAGGGGCGCAGATACGCAGTATTTT. Its protein is CASRVAGDRGADTQYF.

The rearrangement joins TRBV19 to TRBJ1-4; 9 positions agree with TRBD1. V lost 5 bases to trimming and J lost 5 bases; unmatched junction nucleotides: 6. This CDR3 has 15 amino acids. Germline V lookup: CDR1 LNHDA, CDR2 SQIVND (reference sequence). CDR3 sequence reads: CASSADRGRNEKLFF. Written as DNA, the CDR3 is TGTGCCAGTAGTGCCGACAGGGGGAGGAATGAAAAACTGTTTTTT.

The chain joins TRBV28 to TRBJ1-2, with D unresolved. The CDR3 is 15 amino acids. V lost 3 bases and J 8 bases, leaving 19 bases between the germline ends. In germline, CDR1 is MDHEN, CDR2 SYDVKM. CDR3 amino acids: CASSFGTEPLGGYTF. The CDR3 DNA reads as TGTGCCAGCAGTTTTGGTACTGAGCCCCTCGGGGGCTACACCTTC.

CDR3 loop: CASSFAENYGYTF. In DNA form, the CDR3 reads TGCGCCAGCAGCTTTGCGGAGAACTATGGCTACACCTTC. J is TRBJ1-2 and V is TRBV5-1; D is unclear. The CDR3 extends over 13 amino acids. V lost 2 bases and J 2 bases, leaving 7 bases between the germline ends. CDR1 SGHRS and CDR2 YFSETQ come from the germline V gene.